This T cell receptor beta chain was sequenced for a study of shared T cell receptors in the human thymus. This CDR3 is built from 13 residues. Trimming removed 6 bases from V and 0 bases from J, with 7 bases in between. The germline CDR1 and CDR2 sequences are LNHNV and YYDKDF (reference sequence). Clones were read by immunoSEQ multiplex PCR, and TCRdb kept only the in-frame ones, dropping some. The sample records 600,000 or so clones, about 90% being singletons. A further study also used this sample, focusing on human thymus T cells. According to that study: Resections from corrective heart surgery supplied the thymus tissue.

Sequencing was carried out using thymocytes. The clonotype comes from a boy less than two years old with a congenital heart defect. The chain recombines TRBV15 with TRBJ2-3; no reliable D call. The CDR3 region has the DNA TGTGCCACCAGTTCTTCGAGCACAGATACGCAGTATTTT. It is translated as CATSSSSTDTQYF.